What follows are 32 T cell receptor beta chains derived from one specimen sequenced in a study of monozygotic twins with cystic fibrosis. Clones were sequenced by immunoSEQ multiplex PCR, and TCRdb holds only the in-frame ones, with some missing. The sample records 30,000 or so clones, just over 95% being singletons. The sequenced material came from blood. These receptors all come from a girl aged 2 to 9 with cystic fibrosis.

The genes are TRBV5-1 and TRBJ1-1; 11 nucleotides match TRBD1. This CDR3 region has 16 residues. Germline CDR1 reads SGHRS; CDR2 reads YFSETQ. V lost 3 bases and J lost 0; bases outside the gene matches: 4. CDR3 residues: CASSWGTGGLNTEAFF. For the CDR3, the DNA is TGCGCCAGCAGCTGGGGGACAGGGGGACTGAACACTGAAGCTTTCTTT. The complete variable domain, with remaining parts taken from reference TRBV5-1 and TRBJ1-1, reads KAGVTQTPRYLIKTRGQQVTLSCSPISGHRSVSWYQQTPGQGLQFLFEYFSETQRNKGNFPGRFSGRQFSNSRSEMNVSTLELGDSALYLCASSWGTGGLNTEAFFGQGTRLTVV.

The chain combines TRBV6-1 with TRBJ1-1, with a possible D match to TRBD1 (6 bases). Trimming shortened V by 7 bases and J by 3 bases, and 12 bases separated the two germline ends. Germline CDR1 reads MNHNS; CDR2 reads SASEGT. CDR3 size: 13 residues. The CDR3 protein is CASIGGFDTEAFF. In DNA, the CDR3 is TGTGCCAGCATAGGGGGTTTCGACACTGAAGCTTTCTTT.

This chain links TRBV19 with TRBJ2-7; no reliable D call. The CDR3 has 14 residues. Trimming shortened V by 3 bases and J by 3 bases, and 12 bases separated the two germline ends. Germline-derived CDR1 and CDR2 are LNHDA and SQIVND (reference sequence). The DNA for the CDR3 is TGTGCCAGTAGTATCGTTAGGGATCACTACGAGCAGTACTTC. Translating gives CASSIVRDHYEQYF.

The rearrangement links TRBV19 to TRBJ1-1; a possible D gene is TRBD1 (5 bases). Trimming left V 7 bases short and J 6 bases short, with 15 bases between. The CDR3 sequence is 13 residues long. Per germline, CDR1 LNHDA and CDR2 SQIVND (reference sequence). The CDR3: CASTAGLGAEAFF. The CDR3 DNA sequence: TGTGCCAGTACCGCAGGGCTCGGGGCTGAAGCTTTCTTT. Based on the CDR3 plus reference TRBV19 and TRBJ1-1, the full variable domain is DGGITQSPKYLFRKEGQNVTLSCEQNLNHDAMYWYRQDPGQGLRLIYYSQIVNDFQKGDIAEGYSVSREKKESFPLTVTSAQKNPTAFYLCASTAGLGAEAFFGQGTRLTVV.

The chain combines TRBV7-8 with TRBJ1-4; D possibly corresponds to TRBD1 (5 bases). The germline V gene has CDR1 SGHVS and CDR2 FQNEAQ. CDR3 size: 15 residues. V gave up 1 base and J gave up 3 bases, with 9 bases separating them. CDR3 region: CASSLVRGPNEKLFF. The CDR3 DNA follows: TGTGCCAGCAGCTTAGTACGGGGACCTAATGAAAAACTGTTTTTT. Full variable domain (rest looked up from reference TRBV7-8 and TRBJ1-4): GAGVSQSPRYKVAKRGQDVALRCDPISGHVSLFWYQQALGQGPEFLTYFQNEAQLDKSGLPSDRFFAERPEGSVSTLKIQRTQQEDSAVYLCASSLVRGPNEKLFFGSGTQLSVL.

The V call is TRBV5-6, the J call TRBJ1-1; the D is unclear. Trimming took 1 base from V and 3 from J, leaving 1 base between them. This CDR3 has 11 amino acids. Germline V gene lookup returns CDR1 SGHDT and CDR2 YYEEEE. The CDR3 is CASSLYTEAFF. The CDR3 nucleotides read TGTGCCAGCAGCTTGTACACTGAAGCTTTCTTT.

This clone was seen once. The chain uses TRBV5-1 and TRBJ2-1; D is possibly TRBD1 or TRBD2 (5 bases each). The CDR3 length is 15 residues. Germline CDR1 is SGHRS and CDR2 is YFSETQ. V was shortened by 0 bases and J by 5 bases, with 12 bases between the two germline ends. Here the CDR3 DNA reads TGCGCCAGCAGCTTGGGGACCGGGGACCACAATGAGCAGTTCTTC. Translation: CASSLGTGDHNEQFF.

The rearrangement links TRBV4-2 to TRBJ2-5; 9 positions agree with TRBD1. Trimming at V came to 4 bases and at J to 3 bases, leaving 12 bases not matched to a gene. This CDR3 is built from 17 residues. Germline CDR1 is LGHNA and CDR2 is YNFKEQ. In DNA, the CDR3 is TGTGCCAGCAGCCCCCAAGAATACCGGGACAGGGAAGAGACCCAGTACTTC. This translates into CASSPQEYRDREETQYF.

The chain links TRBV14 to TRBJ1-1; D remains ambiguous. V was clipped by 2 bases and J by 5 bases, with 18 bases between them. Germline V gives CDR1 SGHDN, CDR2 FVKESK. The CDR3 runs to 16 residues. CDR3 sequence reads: CASSQRRTAVGTEAFF. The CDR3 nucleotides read TGTGCCAGCAGCCAAAGACGGACGGCGGTGGGAACTGAAGCTTTCTTT. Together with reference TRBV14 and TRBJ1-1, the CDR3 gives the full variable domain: EAGVTQFPSHSVIEKGQTVTLRCDPISGHDNLYWYRRVMGKEIKFLLHFVKESKQDESGMPNNRFLAERTGGTYSTLKVQPAELEDSGVYFCASSQRRTAVGTEAFFGQGTRLTVV.

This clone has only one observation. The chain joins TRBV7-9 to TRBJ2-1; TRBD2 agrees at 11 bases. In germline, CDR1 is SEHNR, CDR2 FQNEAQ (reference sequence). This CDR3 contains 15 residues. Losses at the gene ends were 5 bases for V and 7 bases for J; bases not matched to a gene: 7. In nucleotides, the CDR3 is TGTGCCAGCAGCCTACTAGCGGGAGTAAGTAATGAGCAGTTCTTC. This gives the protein CASSLLAGVSNEQFF. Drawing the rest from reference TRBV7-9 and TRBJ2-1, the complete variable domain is DTGVSQNPRHKITKRGQNVTFRCDPISEHNRLYWYRQTLGQGPEFLTYFQNEAQLEKSRLLSDRFSAERPKGSFSTLEIQRTEQGDSAMYLCASSLLAGVSNEQFFGPGTRLTVL.

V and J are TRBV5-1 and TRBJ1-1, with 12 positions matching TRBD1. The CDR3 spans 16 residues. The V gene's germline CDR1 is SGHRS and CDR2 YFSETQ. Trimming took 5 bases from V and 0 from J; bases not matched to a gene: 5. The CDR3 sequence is CASRSGTGGVNTEAFF. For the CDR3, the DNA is TGCGCCAGCAGATCCGGGACAGGGGGCGTGAACACTGAAGCTTTCTTT. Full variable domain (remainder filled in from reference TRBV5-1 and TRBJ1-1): KAGVTQTPRYLIKTRGQQVTLSCSPISGHRSVSWYQQTPGQGLQFLFEYFSETQRNKGNFPGRFSGRQFSNSRSEMNVSTLELGDSALYLCASRSGTGGVNTEAFFGQGTRLTVV.

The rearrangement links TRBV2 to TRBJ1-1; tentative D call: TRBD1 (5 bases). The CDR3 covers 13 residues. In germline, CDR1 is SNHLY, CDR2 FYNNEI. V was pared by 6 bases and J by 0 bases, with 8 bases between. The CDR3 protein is CASRQEMNTEAFF. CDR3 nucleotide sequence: TGTGCCAGCAGACAGGAGATGAACACTGAAGCTTTCTTT.

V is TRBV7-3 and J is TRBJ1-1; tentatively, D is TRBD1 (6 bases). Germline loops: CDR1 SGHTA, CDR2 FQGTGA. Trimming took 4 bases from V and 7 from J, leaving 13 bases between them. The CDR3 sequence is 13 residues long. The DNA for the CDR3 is TGTGCCAGCAGCTCTCGGCAGGGGAGTGAAGCTTTCTTT. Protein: CASSSRQGSEAFF.

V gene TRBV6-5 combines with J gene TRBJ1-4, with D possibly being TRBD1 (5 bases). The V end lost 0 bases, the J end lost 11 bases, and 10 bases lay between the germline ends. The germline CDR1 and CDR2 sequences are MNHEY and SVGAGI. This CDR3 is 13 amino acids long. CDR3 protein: CASSYSSGGKLFF. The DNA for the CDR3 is TGTGCCAGCAGTTACTCCTCCGGGGGGAAACTGTTTTTT.

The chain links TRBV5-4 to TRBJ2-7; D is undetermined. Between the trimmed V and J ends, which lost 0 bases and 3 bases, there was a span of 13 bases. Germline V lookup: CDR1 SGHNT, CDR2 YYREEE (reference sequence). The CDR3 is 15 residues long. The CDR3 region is CASSLANFTNYEQYF. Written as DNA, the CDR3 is TGTGCCAGCAGCTTGGCCAATTTTACCAACTACGAGCAGTACTTC.

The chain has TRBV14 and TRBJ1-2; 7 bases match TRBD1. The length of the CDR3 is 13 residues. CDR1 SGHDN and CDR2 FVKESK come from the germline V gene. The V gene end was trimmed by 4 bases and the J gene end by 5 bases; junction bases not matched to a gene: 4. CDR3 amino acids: CASSPGRGYGYTF. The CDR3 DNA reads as TGTGCCAGCAGCCCCGGCAGGGGGTATGGCTACACCTTC.

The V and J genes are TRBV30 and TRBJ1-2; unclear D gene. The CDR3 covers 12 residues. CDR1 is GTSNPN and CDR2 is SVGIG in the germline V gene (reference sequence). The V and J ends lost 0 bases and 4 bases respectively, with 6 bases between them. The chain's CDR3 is CAWSVWGYGYTF. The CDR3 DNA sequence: TGTGCCTGGAGTGTATGGGGCTATGGCTACACCTTC.

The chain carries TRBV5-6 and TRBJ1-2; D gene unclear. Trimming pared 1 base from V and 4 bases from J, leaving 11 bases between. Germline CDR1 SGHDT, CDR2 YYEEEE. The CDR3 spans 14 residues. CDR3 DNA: TGTGCCAGCAGCTTGAGCGGCGGGAGCTATGGCTACACCTTC. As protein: CASSLSGGSYGYTF. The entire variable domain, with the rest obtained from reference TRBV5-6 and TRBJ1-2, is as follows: DAGVTQSPTHLIKTRGQQVTLRCSPKSGHDTVSWYQQALGQGPQFIFQYYEEEERQRGNFPDRFSGHQFPNYSSELNVNALLLGDSALYLCASSLSGGSYGYTFGSGTRLTVV.

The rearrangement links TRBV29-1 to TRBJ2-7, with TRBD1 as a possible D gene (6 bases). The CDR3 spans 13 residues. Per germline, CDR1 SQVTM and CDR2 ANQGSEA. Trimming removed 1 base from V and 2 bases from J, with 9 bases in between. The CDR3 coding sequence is TGCAGCGTTGAAGCAGGGGTGACCTACGAGCAGTACTTC. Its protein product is CSVEAGVTYEQYF.

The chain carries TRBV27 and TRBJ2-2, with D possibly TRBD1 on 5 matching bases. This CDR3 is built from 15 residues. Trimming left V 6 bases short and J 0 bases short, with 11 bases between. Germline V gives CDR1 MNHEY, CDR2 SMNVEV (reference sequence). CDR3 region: CASSRVPSNTGELFF. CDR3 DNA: TGTGCCAGCAGCAGGGTCCCCTCGAACACCGGGGAGCTGTTTTTT.

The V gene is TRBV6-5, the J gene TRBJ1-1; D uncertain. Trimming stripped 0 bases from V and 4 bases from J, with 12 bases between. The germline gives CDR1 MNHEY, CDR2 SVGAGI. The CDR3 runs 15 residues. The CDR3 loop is CASSYSTELVTEAFF. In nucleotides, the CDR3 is TGTGCCAGCAGTTACTCAACAGAATTGGTCACTGAAGCTTTCTTT.

This CDR3 is CASEAVTENEQYF. The CDR3, as DNA: TGTGCCAGCGAAGCAGTGACGGAGAATGAGCAGTACTTC. The V gene is TRBV25-1, the J gene TRBJ2-7, with no clear D. Trimming took off 8 bases at V and 7 bases at J, with 18 bases between the two ends. Germline CDR1 is MGHDK and CDR2 is SYGVNS. The length of the CDR3 is 13 residues.

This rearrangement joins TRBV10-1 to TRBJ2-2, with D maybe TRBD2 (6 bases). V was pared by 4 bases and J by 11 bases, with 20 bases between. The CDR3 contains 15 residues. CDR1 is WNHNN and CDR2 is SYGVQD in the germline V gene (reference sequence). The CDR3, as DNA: TGCGCCAGCAGTGTAGAGCGCCACGGGGGTGGCGAGCTGTTTTTT. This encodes CASSVERHGGGELFF.

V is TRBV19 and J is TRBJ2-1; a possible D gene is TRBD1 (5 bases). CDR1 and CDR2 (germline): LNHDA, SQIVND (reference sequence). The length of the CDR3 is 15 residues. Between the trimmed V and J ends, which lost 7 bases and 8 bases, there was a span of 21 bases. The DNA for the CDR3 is TGTGCCAGTACAGTGAGGCCAGGGATCGTCGATGAGCAGTTCTTC. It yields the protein CASTVRPGIVDEQFF.

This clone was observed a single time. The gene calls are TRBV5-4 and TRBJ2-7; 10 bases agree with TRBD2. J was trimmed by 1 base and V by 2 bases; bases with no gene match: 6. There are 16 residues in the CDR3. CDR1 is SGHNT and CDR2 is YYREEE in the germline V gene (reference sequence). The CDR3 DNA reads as TGTGCCAGCAGCTTAGGGACTAGCGCGCAATCCTACGAGCAGTACTTC. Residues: CASSLGTSAQSYEQYF.

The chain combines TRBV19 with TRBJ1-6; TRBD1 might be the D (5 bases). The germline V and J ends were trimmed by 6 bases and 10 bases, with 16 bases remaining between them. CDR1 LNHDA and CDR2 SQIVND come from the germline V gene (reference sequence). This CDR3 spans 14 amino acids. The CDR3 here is CASRVTGGGSPLHF. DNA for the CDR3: TGTGCCAGTAGAGTTACAGGCGGCGGCTCACCCCTCCACTTT.

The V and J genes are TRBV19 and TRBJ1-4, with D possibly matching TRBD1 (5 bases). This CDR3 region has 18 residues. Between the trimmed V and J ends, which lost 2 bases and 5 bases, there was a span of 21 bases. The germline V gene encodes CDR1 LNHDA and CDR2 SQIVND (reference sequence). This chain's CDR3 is CASSISETALMRNEKLFF. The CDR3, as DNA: TGTGCCAGTAGTATATCCGAGACAGCGCTTATGAGGAATGAAAAACTGTTTTTT. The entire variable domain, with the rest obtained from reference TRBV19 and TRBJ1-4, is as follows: DGGITQSPKYLFRKEGQNVTLSCEQNLNHDAMYWYRQDPGQGLRLIYYSQIVNDFQKGDIAEGYSVSREKKESFPLTVTSAQKNPTAFYLCASSISETALMRNEKLFFGSGTQLSVL.

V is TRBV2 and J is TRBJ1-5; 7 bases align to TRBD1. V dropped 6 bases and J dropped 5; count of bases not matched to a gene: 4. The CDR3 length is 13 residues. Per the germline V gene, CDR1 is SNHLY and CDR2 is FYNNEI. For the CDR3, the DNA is TGTGCCAGCAGGATGACAGGGTATCAGCCCCAGCATTTT. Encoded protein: CASRMTGYQPQHF.

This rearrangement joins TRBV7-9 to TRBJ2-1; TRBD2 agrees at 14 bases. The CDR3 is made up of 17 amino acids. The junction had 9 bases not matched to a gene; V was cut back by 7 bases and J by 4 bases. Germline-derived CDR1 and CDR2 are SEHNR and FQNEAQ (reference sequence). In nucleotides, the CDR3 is TGTGCCAGCACCAACGGGACTAGCGGGAGAGGGTACAATGAGCAGTTCTTC. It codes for CASTNGTSGRGYNEQFF.

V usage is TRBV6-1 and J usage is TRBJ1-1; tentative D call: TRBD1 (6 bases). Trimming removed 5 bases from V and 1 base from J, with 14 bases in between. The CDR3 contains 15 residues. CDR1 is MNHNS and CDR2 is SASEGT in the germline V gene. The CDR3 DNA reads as TGTGCCAGCAGTTCAGAGGGGGGGAAGAACACTGAAGCTTTCTTT. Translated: CASSSEGGKNTEAFF.

CDR3 DNA: TGCAGCGTTGAAGACAGGGAGGGGAATAATGAAAAACTGTTTTTT. Its translation: CSVEDREGNNEKLFF. This chain links TRBV29-1 with TRBJ1-4; D perhaps matches TRBD1 (5 bases). Germline-derived CDR1 and CDR2 are SQVTM and ANQGSEA. V shed 0 bases and J shed 4 bases, with 12 bases lying between them. CDR3 length: 15 residues.

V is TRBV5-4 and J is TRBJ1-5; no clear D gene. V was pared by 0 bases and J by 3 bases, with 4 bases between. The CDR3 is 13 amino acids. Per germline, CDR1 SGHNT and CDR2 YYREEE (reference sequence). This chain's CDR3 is CASSLDYNQPQHF. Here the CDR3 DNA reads TGTGCCAGCAGCTTGGATTACAATCAGCCCCAGCATTTT. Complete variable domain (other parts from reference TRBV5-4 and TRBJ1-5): ETGVTQSPTHLIKTRGQQVTLRCSSQSGHNTVSWYQQALGQGPQFIFQYYREEENGRGNFPPRFSGLQFPNYSSELNVNALELDDSALYLCASSLDYNQPQHFGDGTRLSIL.